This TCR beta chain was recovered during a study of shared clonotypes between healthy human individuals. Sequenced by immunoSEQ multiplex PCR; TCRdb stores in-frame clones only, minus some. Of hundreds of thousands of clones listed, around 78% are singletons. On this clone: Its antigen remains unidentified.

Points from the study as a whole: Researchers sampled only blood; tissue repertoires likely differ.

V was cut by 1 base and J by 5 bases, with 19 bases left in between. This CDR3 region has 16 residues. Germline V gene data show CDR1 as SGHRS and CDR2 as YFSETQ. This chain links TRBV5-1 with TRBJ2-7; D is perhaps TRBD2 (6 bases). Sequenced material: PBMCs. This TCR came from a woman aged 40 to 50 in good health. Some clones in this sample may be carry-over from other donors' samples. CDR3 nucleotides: TGCGCCAGCAGCTTGAGCCGGGGGTCCCTCGAGGACGAGCAGTACTTC. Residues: CASSLSRGSLEDEQYF.